Listed below are T cell receptor beta chains from one sample, sequenced in a study of cytomegalovirus exposure and HLA in healthy donors. Libraries were prepared by immunoSEQ multiplex PCR; TCRdb keeps only in-frame clonotypes and omits some of them. The table has 68,000 or so clones, roughly nine tenths seen once. Sequencing was performed on PBMCs. These receptors originate from a man between 18 and 35 years old in good health and CMV-seronegative. The CDR3 runs from the conserved cysteine through the conserved F or W. The D gene is left open where the match is weak. Size is stated for part of the rows, as once, few or many counts, or as a class when the clone is expanded.

d_call	clone_size	v_call	j_call	cdr3_nt	cdr3_aa
NA	once	TRBV4-3	TRBJ1-4	TGCGCCAGCAGCCGAGCCCCAACAGATCCTGAAAAACTGTTTTTT	CASSRAPTDPEKLFF
NA	NA	TRBV5-1	TRBJ2-7	TGCGCCAGCCAGTTGACAGACTCCTACGAGCAGTACTTC	CASQLTDSYEQYF
NA	NA	TRBV28	TRBJ2-5	TGTGCCAGCAGCCCTCCAGTCCAAGAGACCCAGTACTTC	CASSPPVQETQYF
TRBD2	few	TRBV6-4	TRBJ2-1	TGTGCCAGCAGTGGGAGCTTTAGCGGGAGCGCGTACAATGAGCAGTTCTTC	CASSGSFSGSAYNEQFF
NA	NA	TRBV7-3	TRBJ1-2	TGTGCCAGCAGCTCCAGGTCCGGCGGGGGGCGAAATGGCTACACCTTC	CASSSRSGGGRNGYTF
TRBD1	NA	TRBV28	TRBJ2-3	TGTGCCAGCAGTTCACCCTGGGACAGGGGCGCAGATACGCAGTATTTT	CASSSPWDRGADTQYF
NA	NA	TRBV7-8	TRBJ2-1	TGTGCCAGCAGCCACAGAAATGAGCAGTTCTTC	CASSHRNEQFF
NA	NA	TRBV4-3	TRBJ2-7	TGCGCCAGCAGCCAAGAACCTGGACAGTATTACGAGCAGTACTTC	CASSQEPGQYYEQYF
TRBD1	NA	TRBV4-2	TRBJ1-5	TGTGCCAGCAGCCAAGGACAGGGGAATCAGCCCCAGCATTTT	CASSQGQGNQPQHF
NA	once	TRBV28	TRBJ2-3	TGTGCCAGCAGTTTGGGAGGACAAGCGGACTACACAGATACGCAGTATTTT	CASSLGGQADYTDTQYF
TRBD2	NA	TRBV10-3	TRBJ2-1	TGTGCCATCAGTGGAGGCCGGACTAGCGGGAGCAAGAATGAGCAGTTCTTC	CAISGGRTSGSKNEQFF
TRBD2	NA	TRBV19	TRBJ2-1	TGTGCCAGTGCCCCTCTTCGTGGCGGGAGGGCCTATGAGCAGTTCTTC	CASAPLRGGRAYEQFF
NA	NA	TRBV12-5	TRBJ2-2	TGTGCTAGTGCCACAACCGGGGAGCTGTTTTTT	CASATTGELFF
TRBD1	NA	TRBV6-4	TRBJ2-1	TGTGCCAGCAGTCAGGGGGCGGGATACAATGAGCAGTTCTTC	CASSQGAGYNEQFF
NA	NA	TRBV7-2	TRBJ1-5	TGTGCCAGCAGCTCCCAGGGGAATCAGCCCCAGCATTTT	CASSSQGNQPQHF
NA	NA	TRBV27	TRBJ2-6	TGTGCCAGCAGTTTCTTCGCGGGTCTGGGTGCCAACGTCCTGACTTTC	CASSFFAGLGANVLTF
TRBD1	NA	TRBV5-8	TRBJ2-2	TGTGCCAGCAGCTTGGGTAACCGCGCAGGGGGCCGAGCCGGGGAGCTGTTTTTT	CASSLGNRAGGRAGELFF
TRBD1	NA	TRBV5-1	TRBJ2-3	TGCGCCAGCAGCACAGGGGTTTCAGATACGCAGTATTTT	CASSTGVSDTQYF
TRBD1	NA	TRBV27	TRBJ2-2	TGTGCCAGCAGTTTACCCCGCGGACAGGGGCCCGGGGAGCTGTTTTTT	CASSLPRGQGPGELFF
TRBD1	NA	TRBV6-5	TRBJ1-3	TGTGCCAGCAGTTCAGGACAGGGAGCCTCTGGAAACACCATATATTTT	CASSSGQGASGNTIYF
TRBD2	NA	TRBV13	TRBJ2-1	TGTGCCAGCAGCGCCCGCGGGAGTCCCGAGCAGTTCTTC	CASSARGSPEQFF